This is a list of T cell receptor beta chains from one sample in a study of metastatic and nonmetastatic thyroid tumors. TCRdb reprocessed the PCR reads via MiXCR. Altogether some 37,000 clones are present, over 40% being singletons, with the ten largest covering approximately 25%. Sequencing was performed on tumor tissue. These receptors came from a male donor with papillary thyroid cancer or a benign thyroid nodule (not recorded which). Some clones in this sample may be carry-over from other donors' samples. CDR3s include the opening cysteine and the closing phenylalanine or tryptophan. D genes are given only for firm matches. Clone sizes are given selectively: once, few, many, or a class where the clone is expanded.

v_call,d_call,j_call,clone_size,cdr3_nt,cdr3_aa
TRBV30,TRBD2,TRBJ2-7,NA,TGTGCCTGGAGTACGGCTAGCGGGGTCTCCTACGAGCAGTACTTC,CAWSTASGVSYEQYF
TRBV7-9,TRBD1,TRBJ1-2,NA,TGTGCCAGCAGCTTAGGTCCAGGGACAGCTTATGGCTACACCTTC,CASSLGPGTAYGYTF
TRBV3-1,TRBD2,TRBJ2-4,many,TGTGCCAGCAGCCAAGGGGCTAGCGGGAGGGCCAAAAACATTCAGTACTTC,CASSQGASGRAKNIQYF
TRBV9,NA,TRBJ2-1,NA,TGTGCCAGCAGCGTAGACGGGTCAGGGATTTCCTACAATGAGCAGTTCTTC,CASSVDGSGISYNEQFF
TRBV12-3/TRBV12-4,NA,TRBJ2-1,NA,TGTGCCAGCCATCCGATCGGGGATTCGAGCTACAATGAGCAGTTCTTC,CASHPIGDSSYNEQFF
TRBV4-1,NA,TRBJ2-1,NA,TGCGCCAGCAGCCAATTTACAGGGAGCTCCTACAATGAGCAGTTCTTC,CASSQFTGSSYNEQFF
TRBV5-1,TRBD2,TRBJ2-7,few,TGCGCCAGCAGCTTGGGGGCTAGCGGATCCTACGAGCAGTACTTC,CASSLGASGSYEQYF
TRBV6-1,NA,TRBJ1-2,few,TGTGCCAGCAGTGCCCCGGGGGGGTATACGGAGGGCTACACCTTC,CASSAPGGYTEGYTF
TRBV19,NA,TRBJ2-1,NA,TGTGCCACAAATTGGGGCGGGCAGGGTGAGCAGTTCTTC,CATNWGGQGEQFF
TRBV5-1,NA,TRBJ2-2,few,TGCGCCAGCAGCTTCCGGGGGAAAGAAATCACCGGGGAGCTGTTTTTT,CASSFRGKEITGELFF
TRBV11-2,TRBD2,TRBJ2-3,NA,TGTGCCAGCAGGGGTGGCGGGGGGACCACAGATACGCAGTATTTT,CASRGGGGTTDTQYF
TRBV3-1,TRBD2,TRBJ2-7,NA,TGTGCCAGCAGCCAAAGGACCGGGACTAGCGGGAGTTACGAGCAGTACTTC,CASSQRTGTSGSYEQYF
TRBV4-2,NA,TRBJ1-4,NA,TGTGCCAGCAGCGAAGGCGTATCGGAAGGGGTTTCTCTCTCTGAAAAACTGTTTTTT,CASSEGVSEGVSLSEKLFF
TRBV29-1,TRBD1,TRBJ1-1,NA,TGCAGCGTTTTAGGACAGGGCACTGAAGCTTTCTTT,CSVLGQGTEAFF
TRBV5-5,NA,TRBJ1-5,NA,TGTGCCAGCAGCCAAGTATTCGGGCAGCCCCAGCATTTT,CASSQVFGQPQHF
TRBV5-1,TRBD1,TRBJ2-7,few,TGCGCCAGCAGCTTCTCTAAGGGACAGGGTTTCTACGAGCAGTACTTC,CASSFSKGQGFYEQYF
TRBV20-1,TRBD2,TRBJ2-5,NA,TGCAGTGCTCACTTCTCTAGCGGCCCCGTCCGGGAGACCCAGTACTTC,CSAHFSSGPVRETQYF
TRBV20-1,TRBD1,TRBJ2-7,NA,TGCAGTGCTAGAGAAGGGAAGGGCAGGGGGCGAATATTCGGGTCCTACGAGCAGTACTTC,CSAREGKGRGRIFGSYEQYF
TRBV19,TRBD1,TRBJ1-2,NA,TGTGCCAGTAGTAGACCAGGGGGCTCCCTTGGCTACACCTTC,CASSRPGGSLGYTF
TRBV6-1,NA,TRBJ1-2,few,TGTGCCACGGTCGAAAGTACAGGGATCGGTAGCGATGGCTACACCTTC,CATVESTGIGSDGYTF
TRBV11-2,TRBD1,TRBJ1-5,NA,TGTGCCAGCAGCCCAGGGACAGGGGGGTACAATCAGCCCCAGCATTTT,CASSPGTGGYNQPQHF
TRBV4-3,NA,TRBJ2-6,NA,TGCGCCAGCAGCCAAGAGGAGGGCTCTGGGGCCAACGTCCTGACTTTC,CASSQEEGSGANVLTF
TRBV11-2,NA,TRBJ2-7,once,TGTGCCAGCAGCTTATTCCGGCTTAACCCCCACGAGCAGTACTTC,CASSLFRLNPHEQYF
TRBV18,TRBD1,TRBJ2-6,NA,TGTGCCAGCCCTCGAGGGGGCCTTTGGGGCTCTGGGGCCAACGTCCTGACTTTC,CASPRGGLWGSGANVLTF
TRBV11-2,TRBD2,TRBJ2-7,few,TGTGCCAGCAGCTTAGATCGGGGCGGGAGCTCCTACGAGCAGTACTTC,CASSLDRGGSSYEQYF
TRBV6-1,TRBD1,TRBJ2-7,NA,TGTGCCAGCAGTGATGGGACAGGGGGAATAAGGCAGTACTTC,CASSDGTGGIRQYF
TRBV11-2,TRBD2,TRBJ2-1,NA,TGTGCCAGCAGCTTAGAGCCTAGCGGATACAATGAGCAGTTCTTC,CASSLEPSGYNEQFF
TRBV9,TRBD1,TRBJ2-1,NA,TGTGCCAGCAGCGTAGCTGGGGGACAGGAGCAGTTCTTC,CASSVAGGQEQFF
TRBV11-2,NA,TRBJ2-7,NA,TGTGCCAGCAGCTCCTTAAGTCCCTACGAGCAGTACTTC,CASSSLSPYEQYF
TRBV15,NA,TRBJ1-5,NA,TGTGCCACCAGCACCGGTGACAGGAATCAGCCCCAGCATTTT,CATSTGDRNQPQHF
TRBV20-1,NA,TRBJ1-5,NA,TGCAGTGCTAGGTACAGGGAAAATCAGCCCCAGCATTTT,CSARYRENQPQHF
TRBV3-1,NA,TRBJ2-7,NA,TGTGCCAGCAGCCAGGTCCCGGGGAACGAGCAGTACTTC,CASSQVPGNEQYF
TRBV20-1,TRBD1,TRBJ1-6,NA,TGCAGTGCTAGAGACCACAGGGGAGAGAGTTCACCCCTCCACTTT,CSARDHRGESSPLHF
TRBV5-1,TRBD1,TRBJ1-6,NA,TGCGCCAGCAGGTTGGGACAGGGAGATAATTCACCCCTCCACTTT,CASRLGQGDNSPLHF
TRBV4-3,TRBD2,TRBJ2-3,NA,TGCGCCAGCAGCCAAAGTCGTGGAGCGGGAGAAGATACGCAGTATTTT,CASSQSRGAGEDTQYF
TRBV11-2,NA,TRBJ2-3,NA,TGTGCCAGCAGCTTAGACGGTCCCCTCGATACGCAGTATTTT,CASSLDGPLDTQYF
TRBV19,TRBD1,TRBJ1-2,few,TGTGCCAGTAAGACGGACAGGGAGAACTATGGCTACACCTTC,CASKTDRENYGYTF
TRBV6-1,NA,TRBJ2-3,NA,TGTGCCAGCAGTGGCCAGGGATATGCAGATACGCAGTATTTT,CASSGQGYADTQYF
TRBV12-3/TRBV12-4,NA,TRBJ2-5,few,TGTGCCAGCAGCCCGACTAAGGAGACCCAGTACTTC,CASSPTKETQYF
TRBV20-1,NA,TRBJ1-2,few,TGCAGTGCTACAGCCAGAGGGCGTCGTGGCTACACCTTC,CSATARGRRGYTF
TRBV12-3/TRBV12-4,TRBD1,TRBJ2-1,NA,TGTGCCAGCAGCCTTAGTACAGGGGGCAGAGAGCAGTTCTTC,CASSLSTGGREQFF
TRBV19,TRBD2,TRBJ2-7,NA,TGTGCCAGTAGTATCGTGGGGGAGGGCTACGAGCAGTACTTC,CASSIVGEGYEQYF
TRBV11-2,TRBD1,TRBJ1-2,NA,TGTGCCAGCAGCCCGGGAGGGACAGGGCTAGGCTACACCTTC,CASSPGGTGLGYTF
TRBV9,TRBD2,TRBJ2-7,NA,TGTGCCAGCAGCCCCAGTGCGGGAGGTTACGAGCAGTACTTC,CASSPSAGGYEQYF
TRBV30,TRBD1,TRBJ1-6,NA,TGTGCCTGGGGACAGGGAGATAATTCACCCCTCCACTTT,CAWGQGDNSPLHF
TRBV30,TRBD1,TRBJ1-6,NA,TGTGCCTCCAACCCCCCGGGACAGGGCAATAATTCACCCCTCCACTTT,CASNPPGQGNNSPLHF
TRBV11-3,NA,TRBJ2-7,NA,TGTGCCAGCAGCTTAGTTAGGACGAGCTACGAGCAGTACTTC,CASSLVRTSYEQYF
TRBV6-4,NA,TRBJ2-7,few,TGTGCCAGCAGTGGGGGGCAGGGGATATACGAGCAGTACTTC,CASSGGQGIYEQYF
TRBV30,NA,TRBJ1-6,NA,TGTGCCTGGAGTAGTTTGAGGACAGATAATTCACCCCTCCACTTT,CAWSSLRTDNSPLHF
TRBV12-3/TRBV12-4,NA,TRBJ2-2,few,TGTGCCAGCAGCCTTGGTCGGGGTAAGGTTGGCGGGGAGCTGTTTTTT,CASSLGRGKVGGELFF
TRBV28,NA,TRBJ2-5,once,TGTGCCAGCAGTTCGCAGACAGTACTCCAAGAGACCCAGTACTTC,CASSSQTVLQETQYF
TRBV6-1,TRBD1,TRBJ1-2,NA,TGTGCCAGCACCCCTGGGGACAGGCTTGGCTACACCTTC,CASTPGDRLGYTF
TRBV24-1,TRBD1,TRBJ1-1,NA,TGTGCCACCAGTGATAGCGGACAGGGGGCGACTGAAGCTTTCTTT,CATSDSGQGATEAFF
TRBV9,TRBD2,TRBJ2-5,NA,TGTGCCAGCAGCGCCGGGACTAGCGGGGGAGTACAAGAGACCCAGTACTTC,CASSAGTSGGVQETQYF
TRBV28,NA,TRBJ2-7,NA,TGTGCCAGCAGCCTAGGGACCTACGAGCAGTACTTC,CASSLGTYEQYF
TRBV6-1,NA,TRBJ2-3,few,TGTGCCAGCAGTGACCCAGGTGGGGACTTCGGGACAGATACGCAGTATTTT,CASSDPGGDFGTDTQYF